This T cell receptor (beta chain) was captured by sequencing in a study of T cell changes during pregnancy in multiple sclerosis. Profiled with immunoSEQ multiplex PCR; TCRdb holds only in-frame clones, not every one. The data show some 97,000 clones, with 85% to 95% seen just once and 1.2% held by the top ten. The CDR3 is 13 residues long. The germline CDR1 and CDR2 sequences are LNHDA and SQIVND (reference sequence). The ends lost 10 bases at V and 3 bases at J; junction bases unmatched: 8. This clone was seen more than once but under ten times. Here the sequenced sample was peripheral blood, taken in the second trimester of pregnancy. This sequence was found in a female donor with multiple sclerosis, enrolled in a pregnancy study. The V call is TRBV19, the J call TRBJ1-1; 7 bases fit TRBD1. As DNA, the CDR3 is TGTGCCACTAGGACAGGAATTTACACTGAAGCTTTCTTT. Translated, it gives CATRTGIYTEAFF.